A single sample is the source of the 19 T cell receptor beta chains below, sequenced in a study of blood T cell repertoires in COVID-19. Clones were read by immunoSEQ multiplex PCR, and TCRdb kept only the in-frame ones, dropping some. The sample lists about 77,000 clones; 90% were seen once. The sequencing input was peripheral blood. These receptor sequences come from a woman aged 80 or over with active or convalescent COVID-19.

The V gene is TRBV12-3 or TRBV12-4, the J gene TRBJ1-4, with D unresolved. The CDR3 totals 13 residues. The V and J ends lost 0 bases and 10 bases respectively, with 9 bases between them. The CDR3 coding sequence is TGTGCCAGCAGTTTAGCGGAAAGCGGAAAACTGTTTTTT. This translates into CASSLAESGKLFF.

The V gene is TRBV2, the J gene TRBJ1-3; tentative D call: TRBD1 (6 bases). The CDR3 covers 14 residues. Trimming removed 4 bases from V and 0 bases from J, with 7 bases in between. Germline values: CDR1 SNHLY, CDR2 FYNNEI. The CDR3 sequence: CASSGTASGNTIYF. The CDR3 nucleotides are TGTGCCAGCAGTGGGACAGCCTCTGGAAACACCATATATTTT.

The rearrangement links TRBV10-3 to TRBJ2-7; 8 nucleotides align to TRBD1. The germline gives CDR1 ENHRY, CDR2 SYGVKD. This CDR3 contains 15 residues. Trimming took 4 bases from V and 5 from J; bases not matched to a gene: 10. The CDR3, as DNA: TGTGCCATCAGTGTAGTCGCAGGGGGCTTTCACGAGCAGTACTTC. Its translation is CAISVVAGGFHEQYF.

This chain uses TRBV4-2 with TRBJ2-4; TRBD1 aligns across 7 bases. V lost 0 bases and J lost 8; bases outside the gene matches: 7. The germline gives CDR1 LGHNA, CDR2 YNFKEQ. This CDR3 is 15 amino acids long. CDR3: CASSQDLGQGDIQYF. The CDR3 nucleotides are TGTGCCAGCAGCCAAGACCTGGGGCAGGGGGACATTCAGTACTTC.

This chain uses TRBV4-2 with TRBJ1-1; possibly TRBD1 for D (6 bases). Germline values: CDR1 LGHNA, CDR2 YNFKEQ. Trimming removed 0 bases at V and 11 bases at J, with 16 bases between. The CDR3 loop spans 14 amino acids. The CDR3 here is CASSQEWQGIVAFF. CDR3 coding DNA: TGTGCCAGCAGCCAAGAATGGCAGGGGATAGTCGCTTTCTTT.

The CDR3 region has the DNA TGTGCCAGTAGTACAGGGGGGCTAGGCACTGAAGCTTTCTTT. It yields the protein CASSTGGLGTEAFF. This chain joins TRBV19 and TRBJ1-1; TRBD1 agrees at 7 bases. J lost 4 bases, V lost 4 bases, and 6 bases had no gene match. Germline-derived CDR1 and CDR2 are LNHDA and SQIVND (reference sequence). CDR3 length: 14 amino acids.

The chain carries TRBV7-9 and TRBJ1-5; 8 nucleotides match TRBD1. The CDR3 contains 12 residues. CDR1 is SEHNR and CDR2 is FQNEAQ in the germline V gene (reference sequence). J gave up 11 bases and V 1 base, and 1 base lay outside the gene matches. CDR3 in amino acids: CASSLGQGTQHF. Here the CDR3 DNA reads TGTGCCAGCAGCTTAGGACAGGGGACCCAGCATTTT.

This chain uses TRBV7-2 with TRBJ2-7; 8 bases map to TRBD2. Germline CDR1 SGHTA, CDR2 FQGNSA. The CDR3 is 16 residues long. The V gene end was trimmed by 1 base and the J gene end by 0 bases; junction bases not matched to a gene: 5. The chain's CDR3 is CASSLVGGGSSYEQYF. DNA of the CDR3: TGTGCCAGCAGCTTAGTTGGCGGGGGGAGCTCCTACGAGCAGTACTTC.

CDR3: CSVESLQETQYF. DNA for the CDR3: TGCAGCGTTGAGTCACTACAAGAGACCCAGTACTTC. V is TRBV29-1 and J is TRBJ2-5; D not certain. CDR1 and CDR2 from the germline V gene are SQVTM and ANQGSEA. V was pared by 3 bases and J by 2 bases, with 7 bases between. This CDR3 contains 12 residues. The full variable domain, rest sourced from reference TRBV29-1 and TRBJ2-5, is SAVISQKPSRDICQRGTSLTIQCQVDSQVTMMFWYRQQPGQSLTLIATANQGSEATYESGFVIDKFPISRPNLTFSTLTVSNMSPEDSSIYLCSVESLQETQYFGPGTRLLVL.

The CDR3: CASRIGQGEQYF. CDR3 DNA: TGTGCCAGCAGAATAGGACAGGGGGAGCAGTACTTC. V is TRBV6-5 and J is TRBJ2-7; TRBD1 aligns across 9 bases. Germline CDR1 and CDR2: MNHEY and SVGAGI. After removal of 6 bases from V and 7 bases from J, the junction contained 4 bases not matched to a gene. The CDR3 covers 12 residues.

V and J are TRBV5-1 and TRBJ2-7; D possibly corresponds to TRBD1 (5 bases). V lost 3 bases to trimming and J lost 6 bases, with 10 bases between them. Germline lookup yields CDR1 SGHRS and CDR2 YFSETQ. The CDR3 covers 12 residues. CDR3 residues: CASSSTRVEQYF. The CDR3, as DNA: TGCGCCAGCAGCTCGACCAGGGTCGAGCAGTACTTC.

This rearrangement joins TRBV5-6 to TRBJ2-2, with TRBD2 matching over 9 bases. Germline-derived CDR1 and CDR2 are SGHDT and YYEEEE. V gave up 0 bases and J gave up 3 bases; unmatched junction bases: 3. The CDR3 has 16 amino acids. DNA of the CDR3: TGTGCCAGCAGCTTGGAGACTAGCGGATACACCGGGGAGCTGTTTTTT. Translation: CASSLETSGYTGELFF. Based on the CDR3 plus reference TRBV5-6 and TRBJ2-2, the full variable domain is DAGVTQSPTHLIKTRGQQVTLRCSPKSGHDTVSWYQQALGQGPQFIFQYYEEEERQRGNFPDRFSGHQFPNYSSELNVNALLLGDSALYLCASSLETSGYTGELFFGEGSRLTVL.

The J gene is TRBJ2-1, the V gene TRBV4-3; 16 bases are shared with TRBD2. CDR3 length equals 15 residues. Trimming took 0 bases from V and 14 from J; bases not matched to a gene: 4. Germline V gene data show CDR1 as LGHNA and CDR2 as YSLEER. CDR3 nucleotides: TGCGCCAGCAGCCAAGAAGGGACTAGCGGGGGGGCAGAGTTCTTC. Protein: CASSQEGTSGGAEFF.

CDR3 amino acids: CASSSGTGGYQPQHF. In DNA, the CDR3 is TGCGCCAGCAGCTCAGGGACAGGGGGCTATCAGCCCCAGCATTTT. This rearrangement joins TRBV5-1 to TRBJ1-5; 12 nucleotides agree with TRBD1. Trimming took 3 bases from V and 5 from J; bases not matched to a gene: 3. CDR1 SGHRS and CDR2 YFSETQ come from the germline V gene. This CDR3 has 15 amino acids.

This chain connects TRBV7-2 to TRBJ1-1; 7 bases match TRBD1. CDR1 SGHTA and CDR2 FQGNSA come from the germline V gene. The CDR3 extends over 15 amino acids. The V and J ends lost 5 bases and 3 bases, in that order; junction bases with no gene match: 9. In DNA, the CDR3 is TGTGCCAGCAGCCTAGGGGGCTCGCGGCACACTGAAGCTTTCTTT. This encodes CASSLGGSRHTEAFF.

V and J are TRBV7-8 and TRBJ1-6; D not resolved. This CDR3 comprises 15 residues. Trimming removed 3 bases at V and 7 bases at J, with 13 bases between. Germline CDR1 and CDR2: SGHVS and FQNEAQ. CDR3 residues: CASSFDGSRNSPLHF. As DNA, the CDR3 is TGTGCCAGCAGCTTTGATGGGTCGAGGAATTCACCCCTCCACTTT.

This chain joins TRBV10-1 and TRBJ1-5; D unclear. Germline V gene sequence: CDR1 WNHNN, CDR2 SYGVQD (reference sequence). V was cut by 7 bases and J by 2 bases, with 15 bases left in between. CDR3 length: 15 amino acids. CDR3 sequence: CASIAGTGGNQPQHF. DNA of the CDR3: TGCGCCAGCATCGCGGGCACTGGCGGCAATCAGCCCCAGCATTTT.

The chain couples TRBV28 to TRBJ1-5; possible D gene TRBD1, 5 bases. The germline CDR1 and CDR2 sequences are MDHEN and SYDVKM. This CDR3 is 15 amino acids long. Trimming removed 2 bases at V and 2 bases at J, with 10 bases between. For the CDR3, the DNA is TGTGCCAGCAGTTTAGCAGGGTACGGCAATCAGCCCCAGCATTTT. It translates to CASSLAGYGNQPQHF.

V usage is TRBV27 and J usage is TRBJ1-2; possibly TRBD1 for D (5 bases). The CDR3 has 14 residues. Trimming took 6 bases from V and 5 from J, leaving 16 bases between them. Germline V gives CDR1 MNHEY, CDR2 SMNVEV (reference sequence). Here the CDR3 reads CASSLDGGFYGYTF. The CDR3 DNA sequence: TGTGCCAGCAGCCTCGACGGGGGGTTTTATGGCTACACCTTC.